The following is a TCR beta chain sequence with its context. The target antigen is unknown. The sample comes from a study of T cell responses to AZD1222 COVID-19 vaccine. Study background: Second doses were pooled across both intervals (about 4 or about 12 weeks). Study-level points and caveats: Spike-specific TCR depth and breadth grew after two AZD1222 doses. Unmutated regions of variants are reportedly targeted by nearly half of spike-specific TCRs. Clonal diversity may have been underestimated, and the donors were mostly white British, with more females than males.

Repertoires were generated with immunoSEQ multiplex PCR, while TCRdb's copy carries only in-frame clones and drops some. The sample yields roughly 120,000 clones, roughly 90% seen once. The TCR was taken from an adult in good health. Here the sequenced sample was peripheral blood, taken on day 0 of AZD1222 vaccination.

Here the CDR3 reads CASSPRVSGRANEQFF. The CDR3 nucleotides read TGTGCCAGCAGTCCCCGGGTGAGCGGGAGAGCGAATGAGCAGTTCTTC. This sequence joins TRBV7-2 and TRBJ2-1; TRBD2 aligns across 8 bases. The V gene's germline CDR1 is SGHTA and CDR2 FQGNSA. J was trimmed by 7 bases and V by 6 bases; bases with no gene match: 14. This CDR3 is 16 amino acids long.